This T cell receptor (beta chain) was retrieved from a study of T cells in Graves' hyperthyroidism and ophthalmopathy. RNA transcripts yielded amplified TCR beta CDR3 regions. An initial round of RT-PCR targeting the TCR CDR3 relied on the HTBI primer set. TCRdb reprocessed the multiplex PCR reads via MiXCR and lists one record per CDR3 protein. Among roughly 500,000 distinct CDR3 sequences, roughly 50% were seen once, and the ten largest hold around a fifth. Regarding the study as a whole: From stable hyperthyroidism, ophthalmopathy was separated by a 13 V-J model. Ophthalmopathy was identified by the model a median approximately 6.9 months ahead of onset. Within blood appeared most thyroid clonotypes that had expanded above 0.001.

This clonotype was seen a handful of times. Its cognate antigen is unknown. Germline V gene data show CDR1 as MGHRA and CDR2 as YSYEKL. The CDR3 has 15 residues. Trimming cost V 4 bases and J 3 bases; bases outside gene matches: 9. This chain joins TRBV4-1 and TRBJ2-7; TRBD1 aligns across 7 bases. This clonotype was obtained from an adult woman with Graves' disease, either hyperthyroidism or ophthalmopathy (not recorded which). The material sequenced was peripheral blood or thyroid tissue (not recorded which). CDR3 sequence reads: CASSRRQGLSYEQYF. The CDR3 DNA is TGCGCCAGCAGCCGAAGACAGGGTCTGAGCTACGAGCAGTACTTC.